Listed here are 17 T cell receptor beta chains from one sample, sequenced in a study of T cell responses to AZD1222 COVID-19 vaccine. Measured with immunoSEQ multiplex PCR; TCRdb has only the in-frame clones, and not every one. This table has approximately 120,000 clones, approximately 93% appearing once. Source: peripheral blood, taken on day 0 of AZD1222 vaccination. Receptors originate from an adult in good health.

This chain joins TRBV5-4 and TRBJ1-4; no definite D call. The CDR3 length is 13 residues. V shed 2 bases and J shed 5 bases, with 7 bases lying between them. Germline V gene data show CDR1 as SGHNT and CDR2 as YYREEE (reference sequence). The CDR3 DNA follows: TGTGCCAGCAGCTTCGGAGTGAATGAAAAACTGTTTTTT. This translates into CASSFGVNEKLFF.

CDR3 loop: CASLRRTSGGMGTQYF. DNA for the CDR3: TGTGCCAGCCTCCGAAGAACTAGCGGGGGGATGGGGACCCAGTACTTC. The chain has TRBV5-6 and TRBJ2-5; TRBD2 matches 12 bases. Germline V gene sequence: CDR1 SGHDT, CDR2 YYEEEE. CDR3 length: 16 amino acids. Trimming took 7 bases from V and 7 from J; bases not matched to a gene: 14.

The J gene is TRBJ1-6, the V gene TRBV5-1; D is unclear. V lost 0 bases and J 7 bases, leaving 11 bases between the germline ends. Germline CDR1 and CDR2: SGHRS and YFSETQ. There are 15 residues in the CDR3. The chain's CDR3 is CASSLDKGRNSPLHF. The CDR3 region has the DNA TGCGCCAGCAGCTTGGATAAGGGAAGGAATTCACCCCTCCACTTT. Filled out from reference TRBV5-1 and TRBJ1-6, the complete variable domain reads KAGVTQTPRYLIKTRGQQVTLSCSPISGHRSVSWYQQTPGQGLQFLFEYFSETQRNKGNFPGRFSGRQFSNSRSEMNVSTLELGDSALYLCASSLDKGRNSPLHFGNGTRLTVT.

The V call is TRBV28, the J call TRBJ2-3; TRBD1 might be the D (5 bases). V was trimmed by 4 bases and J by 0 bases, leaving 14 bases between them. Germline V CDR1 and CDR2: MDHEN, SYDVKM. The CDR3 extends over 16 amino acids. CDR3 protein: CASSSPGKSSTDTQYF. In DNA, the CDR3 is TGTGCCAGCAGTTCTCCAGGGAAATCTAGCACAGATACGCAGTATTTT.

V usage is TRBV4-1 and J usage is TRBJ2-1; D may be TRBD1 (5 bases). The CDR3 is made up of 14 amino acids. V lost 9 bases and J lost 2, with 14 bases in between. The germline CDR1 and CDR2 sequences are MGHRA and YSYEKL. The CDR3 DNA reads TGCGCCAGTAGTAGGGGATTCACCTACAATGAGCAGTTCTTC. This encodes CASSRGFTYNEQFF.

V is TRBV6-5 and J is TRBJ2-7; the D gene is possibly TRBD2 (6 bases). The V gene lost 2 bases and the J gene lost 2 bases, with 13 bases spanning the gap. The CDR3 has 15 residues. Germline V CDR1 and CDR2: MNHEY, SVGAGI. The DNA for the CDR3 is TGTGCCAGCAGTTACCTTGTGGGGAGGACCTACGAGCAGTACTTC. It translates to CASSYLVGRTYEQYF.

This chain uses TRBV16 with TRBJ1-1; tentatively, D is TRBD1 (5 bases). V was pared by 1 base and J by 1 base, with 13 bases between. This CDR3 contains 16 residues. Germline V gives CDR1 KGHSY, CDR2 FQNENV. The CDR3 DNA reads TGTGCCAGCAGCCAATTAGGGCCAGGGCCGAACACTGAAGCTTTCTTT. As protein: CASSQLGPGPNTEAFF.

The chain carries TRBV6-6 and TRBJ2-7, with unresolved D. This CDR3 comprises 16 residues. Germline assignment: CDR1 MNHNY and CDR2 SVGAGI (reference sequence). Trimming cost V 0 bases and J 2 bases, with 14 bases left between them. The CDR3 DNA sequence: TGTGCCAGCAGTTACTCGCAGAACCAGGACCCCTACGAGCAGTACTTC. Its protein product is CASSYSQNQDPYEQYF.

This rearrangement joins TRBV9 to TRBJ1-1; D perhaps matches TRBD1 (6 bases). Per germline, CDR1 SGDLS and CDR2 YYNGEE. The CDR3 covers 19 residues. The V end lost 4 bases, the J end lost 5 bases, and 30 bases lay between the germline ends. The CDR3 protein is CASSSEATQGSGLSTEAFF. For the CDR3, the DNA is TGTGCCAGCAGCTCAGAGGCGACACAGGGTTCGGGGTTGAGTACTGAAGCTTTCTTT.

Here the CDR3 DNA reads TGTGCCAGCAGTTACTCCGGGACAGGGAAGTCAGAAAAACTGTTTTTT. Translated: CASSYSGTGKSEKLFF. The chain employs TRBV6-2 or TRBV6-3 and TRBJ1-4, with 9 bases aligning to TRBD1. CDR3 length equals 16 residues. V dropped 0 bases and J dropped 8; count of bases not matched to a gene: 7. Germline CDR1 is MNHEY and CDR2 is SVGEGT.

The V gene is TRBV25-1, the J gene TRBJ2-7; D ambiguous. CDR3 length: 11 amino acids. Germline CDR1 and CDR2: MGHDK and SYGVNS. V was clipped by 4 bases and J by 4 bases, with 5 bases between them. CDR3 sequence: CASSVSYEQYF. The DNA for the CDR3 is TGTGCCAGCAGTGTTAGTTACGAGCAGTACTTC.

V usage is TRBV7-8 and J usage is TRBJ1-2; D unclear. This CDR3 is 14 amino acids long. The germline V gene encodes CDR1 SGHVS and CDR2 FQNEAQ. The V end lost 1 base, the J end lost 7 bases, and 13 bases lay between the germline ends. The CDR3 loop is CASSLGMGDFGYTF. Written as DNA, the CDR3 is TGTGCCAGCAGCTTAGGGATGGGCGATTTTGGCTACACCTTC.

This clone appeared once. This sequence joins TRBV5-1 and TRBJ1-2; no firm D call. The CDR3 length is 14 residues. From germline, CDR1 is SGHRS and CDR2 YFSETQ. Trimming removed 2 bases from V and 4 bases from J, with 12 bases in between. The chain's CDR3 is CASSFGDSGYGYTF. CDR3 DNA: TGCGCCAGCAGCTTTGGGGATAGTGGCTATGGCTACACCTTC.

This sequence joins TRBV5-1 and TRBJ2-2; 9 nucleotides agree with TRBD1. This CDR3 comprises 15 residues. The V and J ends lost 3 bases and 7 bases, in that order; junction bases with no gene match: 7. Per the germline V gene, CDR1 is SGHRS and CDR2 is YFSETQ. This chain's CDR3 is CASSSGQGRIGELFF. For the CDR3, the DNA is TGCGCCAGCAGCTCGGGACAGGGACGGATCGGGGAGCTGTTTTTT.

The count of this clone is one. The rearrangement joins TRBV7-6 to TRBJ2-7, with D tentatively TRBD1 (5 bases). The CDR3 contains 16 residues. Trimming cost V 0 bases and J 5 bases, with 17 bases left between them. Germline V gene data show CDR1 as SGHVS and CDR2 as FNYEAQ. The CDR3: CASSLAHGASVHEQYF. DNA of the CDR3: TGTGCCAGCAGCTTAGCTCATGGGGCATCAGTACACGAGCAGTACTTC.

The genes are TRBV27 and TRBJ2-1, with 10 bases identical to TRBD2. CDR1 and CDR2 from the germline V gene are MNHEY and SMNVEV (reference sequence). The CDR3 is 15 residues long. Unmatched junction bases numbered 8, after V lost 5 bases and J lost 7 bases. CDR3 nucleotide sequence: TGTGCCAGCAGTACCCCAGCGGGGGGGTTTAATGAGCAGTTCTTC. This gives the protein CASSTPAGGFNEQFF.

V usage is TRBV4-1 and J usage is TRBJ1-4; D unclear. V was clipped by 0 bases and J by 3 bases, with 8 bases between them. The CDR3 loop spans 15 amino acids. Germline V gene lookup returns CDR1 MGHRA and CDR2 YSYEKL. This CDR3 reads CASSQDGWANEKLFF. CDR3 coding DNA: TGCGCCAGCAGCCAAGATGGGTGGGCTAATGAAAAACTGTTTTTT.